This T cell receptor (beta chain) derives from a study of cytomegalovirus exposure and HLA in healthy donors. Primers included in the PCR were 60 Vbeta and 13 Jbeta primers. In the authors' workflow: Later analysis identified tens of millions of unique TCR beta chains, about 10 million shared. The table came from immunoSEQ multiplex PCR; TCRdb's copy has only in-frame clones and leaves some out. V, J and clone size are those of that table, while D and trimming were read from the DNA. There are about 130,000 clones in the sample; nearly 85% occur only once, and about 1.2% lies in the top ten. Overall study findings and caveats: The only immune exposure information that was available was CMV serostatus. The classifier reportedly diagnosed cytomegalovirus status with high sensitivity and specificity. The study dropped some indistinguishable V segments, TRBV6-2 and TRBV6-3 among them.

The table lists this clone with a count of one. Its antigen is unknown. CDR1 is GTSNPN, CDR2 SVGIG, per germline (reference sequence). Deletions cut 4 bases from V and 0 bases from J, with 15 bases between. CDR3 length: 15 amino acids. The V gene is TRBV30, the J gene TRBJ1-2, with D unclear. Material for sequencing was PBMCs. This clonotype originated in a boy between 10 and 17 years old in good health and CMV-seronegative. CDR3 amino acids: CAWTRFDLTNYGYTF. CDR3 nucleotide sequence: TGTGCCTGGACGAGGTTTGATCTTACTAACTATGGCTACACCTTC.